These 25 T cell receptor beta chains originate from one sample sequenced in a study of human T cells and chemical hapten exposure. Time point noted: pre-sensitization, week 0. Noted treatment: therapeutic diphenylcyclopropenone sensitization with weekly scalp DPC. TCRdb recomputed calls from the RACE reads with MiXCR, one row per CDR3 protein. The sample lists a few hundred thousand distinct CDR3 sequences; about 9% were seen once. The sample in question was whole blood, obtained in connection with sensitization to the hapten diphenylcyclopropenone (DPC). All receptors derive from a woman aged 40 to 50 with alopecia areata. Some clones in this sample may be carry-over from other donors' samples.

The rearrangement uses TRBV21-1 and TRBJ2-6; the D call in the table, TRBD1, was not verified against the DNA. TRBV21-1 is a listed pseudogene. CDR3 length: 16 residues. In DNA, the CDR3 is TGTGCCAGCAGCAAAGTCTACCGGGCAGGGGCCAACGTCCTGACTTTC. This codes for CASSKVYRAGANVLTF.

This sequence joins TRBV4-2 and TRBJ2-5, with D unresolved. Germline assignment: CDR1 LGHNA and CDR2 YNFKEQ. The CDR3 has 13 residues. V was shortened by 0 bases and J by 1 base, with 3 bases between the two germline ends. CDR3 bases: TGTGCCAGCAGCCAAGACACCCAAGAGACCCAGTACTTC. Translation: CASSQDTQETQYF.

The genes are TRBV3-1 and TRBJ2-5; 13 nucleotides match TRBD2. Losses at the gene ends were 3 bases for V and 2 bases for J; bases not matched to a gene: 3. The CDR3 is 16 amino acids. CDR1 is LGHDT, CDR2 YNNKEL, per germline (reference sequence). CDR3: CASSQGLAGQQETQYF. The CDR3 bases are TGTGCCAGCAGCCAGGGACTAGCGGGACAACAAGAGACCCAGTACTTC.

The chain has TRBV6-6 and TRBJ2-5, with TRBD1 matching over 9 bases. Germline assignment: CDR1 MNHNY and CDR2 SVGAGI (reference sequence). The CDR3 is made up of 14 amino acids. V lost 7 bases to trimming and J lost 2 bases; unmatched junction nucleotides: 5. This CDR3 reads CASTGQGSQETQYF. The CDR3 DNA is TGTGCCAGCACCGGACAGGGGTCACAAGAGACCCAGTACTTC.

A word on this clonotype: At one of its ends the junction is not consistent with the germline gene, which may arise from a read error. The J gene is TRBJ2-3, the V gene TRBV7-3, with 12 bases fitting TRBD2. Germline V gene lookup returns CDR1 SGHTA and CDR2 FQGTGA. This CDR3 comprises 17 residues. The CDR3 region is CASNLTGLAGHTDTQYF. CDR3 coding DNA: TGTGCCAGCAACTTAACGGGACTAGCGGGTCACACAGATACGCAGTATTTT.

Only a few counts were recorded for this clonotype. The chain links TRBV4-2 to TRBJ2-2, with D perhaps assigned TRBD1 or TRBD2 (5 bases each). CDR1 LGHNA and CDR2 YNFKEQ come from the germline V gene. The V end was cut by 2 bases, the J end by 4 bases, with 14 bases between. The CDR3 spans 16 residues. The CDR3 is CASSQQGARVTGELFF. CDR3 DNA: TGTGCCAGCAGCCAACAGGGAGCGAGGGTCACCGGGGAGCTGTTTTTT.

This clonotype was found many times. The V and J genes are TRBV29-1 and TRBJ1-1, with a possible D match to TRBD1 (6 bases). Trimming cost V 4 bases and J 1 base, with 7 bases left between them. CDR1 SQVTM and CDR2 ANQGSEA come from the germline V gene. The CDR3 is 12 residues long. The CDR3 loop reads CSVGGGNTEAFF. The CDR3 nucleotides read TGCAGCGTTGGAGGGGGGAACACTGAAGCTTTCTTT. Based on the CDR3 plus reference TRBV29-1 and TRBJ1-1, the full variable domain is SAVISQKPSRDICQRGTSLTIQCQVDSQVTMMFWYRQQPGQSLTLIATANQGSEATYESGFVIDKFPISRPNLTFSTLTVSNMSPEDSSIYLCSVGGGNTEAFFGQGTRLTVV.

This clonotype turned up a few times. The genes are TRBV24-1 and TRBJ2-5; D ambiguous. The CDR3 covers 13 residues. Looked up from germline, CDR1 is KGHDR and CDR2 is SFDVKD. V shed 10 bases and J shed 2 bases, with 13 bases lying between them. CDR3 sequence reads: CATSRFGQETQYF. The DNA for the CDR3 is TGTGCCACGAGCAGGTTCGGGCAAGAGACCCAGTACTTC.

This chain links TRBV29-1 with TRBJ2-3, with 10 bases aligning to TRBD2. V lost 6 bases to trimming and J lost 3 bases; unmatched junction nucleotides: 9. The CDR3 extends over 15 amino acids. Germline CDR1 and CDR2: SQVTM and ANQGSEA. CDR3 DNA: TGCAGCGTCGGCCCGGCTAGCGGGAGAACAGATACGCAGTATTTT. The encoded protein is CSVGPASGRTDTQYF.

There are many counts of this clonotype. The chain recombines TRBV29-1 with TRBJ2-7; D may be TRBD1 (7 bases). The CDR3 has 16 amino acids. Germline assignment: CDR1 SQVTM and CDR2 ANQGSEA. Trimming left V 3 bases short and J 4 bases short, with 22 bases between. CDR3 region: CSVDPEGTAPPYEQYF. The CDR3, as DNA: TGCAGCGTTGACCCGGAGGGGACAGCTCCTCCATACGAGCAGTACTTC.

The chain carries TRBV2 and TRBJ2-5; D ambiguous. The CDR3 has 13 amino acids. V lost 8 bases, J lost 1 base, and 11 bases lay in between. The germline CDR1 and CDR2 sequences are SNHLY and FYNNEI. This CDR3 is CASGIAGQETQYF. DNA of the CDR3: TGTGCCAGCGGTATAGCCGGCCAAGAGACCCAGTACTTC.

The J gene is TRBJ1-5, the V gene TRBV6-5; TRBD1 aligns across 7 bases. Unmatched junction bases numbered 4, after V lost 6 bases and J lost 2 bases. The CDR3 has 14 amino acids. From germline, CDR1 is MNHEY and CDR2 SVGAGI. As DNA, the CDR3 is TGTGCCAGCAGGACAGGGTATGGCAATCAGCCCCAGCATTTT. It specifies CASRTGYGNQPQHF.

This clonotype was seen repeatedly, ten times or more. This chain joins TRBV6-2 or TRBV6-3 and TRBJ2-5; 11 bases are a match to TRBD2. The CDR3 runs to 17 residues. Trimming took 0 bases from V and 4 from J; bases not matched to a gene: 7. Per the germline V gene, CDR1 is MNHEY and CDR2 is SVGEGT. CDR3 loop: CASSYSLAGGGRETQYF. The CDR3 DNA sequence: TGTGCCAGCAGTTACTCGCTAGCGGGAGGAGGGCGAGAGACCCAGTACTTC.

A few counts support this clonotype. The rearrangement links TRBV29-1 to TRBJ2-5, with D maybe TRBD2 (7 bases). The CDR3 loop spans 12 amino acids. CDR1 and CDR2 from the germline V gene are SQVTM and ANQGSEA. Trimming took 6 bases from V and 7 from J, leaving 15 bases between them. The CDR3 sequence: CSVEGGGRTQYF. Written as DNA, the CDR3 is TGCAGCGTCGAGGGGGGGGGTCGGACCCAGTACTTC.

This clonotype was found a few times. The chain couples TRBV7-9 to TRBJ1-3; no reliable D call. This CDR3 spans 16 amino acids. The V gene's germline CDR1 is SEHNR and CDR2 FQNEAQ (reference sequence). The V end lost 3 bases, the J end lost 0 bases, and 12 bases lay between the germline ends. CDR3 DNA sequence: TGTGCCAGCAGCTTGGACTCTTTCAGCTCTGGAAACACCATATATTTT. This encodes CASSLDSFSSGNTIYF.

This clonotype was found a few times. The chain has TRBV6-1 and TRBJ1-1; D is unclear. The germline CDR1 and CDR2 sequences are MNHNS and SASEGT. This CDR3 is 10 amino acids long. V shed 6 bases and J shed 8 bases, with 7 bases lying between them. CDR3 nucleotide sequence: TGTGCCAGCAGGAGACAAGAAGCTTTCTTT. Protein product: CASRRQEAFF.

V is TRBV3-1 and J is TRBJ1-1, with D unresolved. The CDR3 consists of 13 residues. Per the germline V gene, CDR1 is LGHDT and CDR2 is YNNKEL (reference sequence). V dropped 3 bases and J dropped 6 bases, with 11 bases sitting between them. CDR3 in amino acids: CASSQRWRAEAFF. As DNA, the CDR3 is TGTGCCAGCAGCCAGAGGTGGAGGGCTGAAGCTTTCTTT.

CDR3 amino acids: CASSQSTGVGTYEQYF. In DNA, the CDR3 is TGCGCCAGCAGCCAATCTACAGGAGTGGGAACCTACGAGCAGTACTTC. The chain couples TRBV4-3 to TRBJ2-7, with a tentative D call TRBD1 (5 bases). The CDR3 totals 16 residues. The V and J ends lost 2 bases and 2 bases respectively, with 16 bases between them. Germline V gives CDR1 LGHNA, CDR2 YSLEER.

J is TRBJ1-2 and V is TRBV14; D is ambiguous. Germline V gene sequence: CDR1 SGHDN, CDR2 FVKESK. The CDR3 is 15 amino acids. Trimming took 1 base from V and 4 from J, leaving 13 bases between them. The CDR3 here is CASSQARGNPYGYTF. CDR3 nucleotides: TGTGCCAGCAGCCAAGCTCGCGGGAATCCCTATGGCTACACCTTC.

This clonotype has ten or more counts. The CDR3 region has the DNA TGTGCCAGCAGCGTCAGGGGCTACGAGCAGTACTTC. Translated: CASSVRGYEQYF. This rearrangement joins TRBV27 to TRBJ2-7; D is perhaps TRBD1 (6 bases). This CDR3 is built from 12 residues. From germline, CDR1 is MNHEY and CDR2 SMNVEV (reference sequence). Trimming removed 6 bases at V and 3 bases at J, with 9 bases between.

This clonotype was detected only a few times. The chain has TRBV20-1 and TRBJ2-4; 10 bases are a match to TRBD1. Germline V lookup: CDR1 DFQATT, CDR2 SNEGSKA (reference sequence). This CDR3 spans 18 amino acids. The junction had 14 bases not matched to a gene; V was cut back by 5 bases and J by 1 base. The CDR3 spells CSALPGTGVRGAKNIQYF. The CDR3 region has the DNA TGCAGTGCTTTACCCGGGACAGGGGTCAGAGGGGCCAAAAACATTCAGTACTTC.

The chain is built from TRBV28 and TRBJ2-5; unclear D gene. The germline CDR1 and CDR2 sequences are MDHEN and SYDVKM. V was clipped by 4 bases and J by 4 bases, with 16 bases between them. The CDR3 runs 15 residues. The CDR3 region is CASSSRARSGETQYF. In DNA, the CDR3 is TGTGCCAGCAGTTCACGGGCGAGGTCAGGAGAGACCCAGTACTTC.

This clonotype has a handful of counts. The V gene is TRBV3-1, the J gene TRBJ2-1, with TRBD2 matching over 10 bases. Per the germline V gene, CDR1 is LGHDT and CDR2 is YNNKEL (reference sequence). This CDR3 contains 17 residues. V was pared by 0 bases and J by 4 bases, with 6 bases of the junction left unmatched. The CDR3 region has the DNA TGTGCCAGCAGCCAAGAAGGACTAGCGGACTCATACAATGAGCAGTTCTTC. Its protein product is CASSQEGLADSYNEQFF.

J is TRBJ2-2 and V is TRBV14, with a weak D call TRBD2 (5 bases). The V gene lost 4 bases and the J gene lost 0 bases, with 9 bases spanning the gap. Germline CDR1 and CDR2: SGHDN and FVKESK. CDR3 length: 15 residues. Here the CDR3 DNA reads TGTGCCAGCAGCCCCTGGGGAGCGAACACCGGGGAGCTGTTTTTT. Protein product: CASSPWGANTGELFF.

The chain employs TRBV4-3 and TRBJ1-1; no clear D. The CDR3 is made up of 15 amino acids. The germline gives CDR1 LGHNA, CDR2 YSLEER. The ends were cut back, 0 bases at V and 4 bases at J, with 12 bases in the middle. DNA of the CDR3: TGCGCCAGCAGCCAAGATTGGGGATACCCCACTGAAGCTTTCTTT. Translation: CASSQDWGYPTEAFF.